These T cell receptor beta chains were read from a single sample in a study of T cell responses to AZD1222 COVID-19 vaccine. Assay used: immunoSEQ multiplex PCR; TCRdb lists only in-frame clones, some missing. Of some 100,000 clones detected, around 84% appear once; the ten largest clones hold 17%. Sequences were derived from peripheral blood, sampled 28 days after the second AZD1222 dose. Receptors originate from an adult who received the AZD1222 COVID-19 vaccine. The CDR3 runs from the conserved cysteine through the conserved F or W. Each record gives: V gene, J gene, D gene, CDR3 protein, CDR3 DNA. D genes are given only for firm matches.

>TRBV19|TRBJ1-5|.
CASSIAIGGLGNQPQHF
TGTGCCAGTAGTATAGCAATTGGTGGGCTGGGTAATCAGCCCCAGCATTTT
>TRBV5-4|TRBJ2-3|.
CASSFNSGTDTQYF
TGTGCCAGCAGCTTTAATAGCGGAACAGATACGCAGTATTTT
>TRBV5-1|TRBJ2-7|.
CASSGTPQGNEQYF
TGCGCCAGCAGCGGGACCCCACAGGGTAACGAGCAGTACTTC
>TRBV3-1/TRBV3-2|TRBJ2-7|.
CASRGEQYF
TGTGCCAGCAGAGGGGAGCAGTACTTC
>TRBV20-1|TRBJ2-7|TRBD1
CSASGPGQGRYEQYF
TGCAGTGCTAGTGGGCCGGGACAGGGTCGCTACGAGCAGTACTTC
>TRBV18|TRBJ1-5|.
CASSPVQDQPQHF
TGTGCCAGCTCACCAGTACAGGATCAGCCCCAGCATTTT
>TRBV7-9|TRBJ1-2|.
CASSLSGSDYGYTF
TGTGCCAGCAGTCTCTCAGGTTCGGACTATGGCTACACCTTC
>TRBV30|TRBJ2-1|.
CAWRSTVRSYNEQFF
TGTGCCTGGAGAAGTACAGTTCGCTCCTACAATGAGCAGTTCTTC
>TRBV10-3|TRBJ1-1|.
CAIRRGGERGEAFF
TGTGCCATCCGGAGGGGAGGGGAAAGAGGTGAAGCTTTCTTT
>TRBV7-2|TRBJ1-2|.
CASSAGTRNNGYTF
TGTGCCAGCAGCGCCGGGACGAGAAATAATGGCTACACCTTC
>TRBV25-1|TRBJ2-5|.
CASSEYVGFQETQYF
TGTGCCAGCAGTGAATATGTGGGGTTCCAAGAGACCCAGTACTTC
>TRBV19|TRBJ1-5|.
CASSIQGDQPQHF
TGTGCCAGTAGTATACAGGGTGATCAGCCCCAGCATTTT
>TRBV5-1|TRBJ1-1|.
CASSLIDRNTEAFF
TGCGCCAGCAGCTTGATAGACAGGAACACTGAAGCTTTCTTT
>TRBV7-2|TRBJ2-1|.
CASSLAGPNNEQFF
TGTGCCAGCAGCTTAGCGGGTCCAAACAATGAGCAGTTCTTC
>TRBV7-8|TRBJ1-2|.
CASSSLGIYGYTF
TGTGCCAGCAGCTCGCTCGGGATCTATGGCTACACCTTC
>TRBV3-1/TRBV3-2|TRBJ1-3|.
CASSQATDSGNTIYF
TGTGCCAGCAGCCAAGCCACAGACTCTGGAAACACCATATATTTT
>TRBV19|TRBJ1-2|TRBD1
CASSRGTGLFYGYTF
TGTGCCAGTAGTAGAGGGACAGGCCTCTTTTATGGCTACACCTTC
>TRBV14|TRBJ2-7|.
CASSHVMRGTYEQYF
TGTGCCAGCAGCCATGTCATGAGGGGAACCTACGAGCAGTACTTC
>TRBV9|TRBJ2-1|TRBD2
CASSVVAGGYNEQFF
TGTGCCAGCAGCGTAGTGGCGGGGGGCTACAATGAGCAGTTCTTC
>TRBV7-2|TRBJ2-2|.
CASSLEAGPPGELFF
TGTGCCAGCAGCTTAGAGGCGGGGCCCCCCGGGGAGCTGTTTTTT
>TRBV5-1|TRBJ2-3|TRBD2
CASSAGTSFFSDTQYF
TGCGCCAGCAGCGCCGGGACTAGCTTTTTCTCAGATACGCAGTATTTT
>TRBV5-1|TRBJ1-3|.
CASQLGSGNTIYF
TGCGCCAGCCAGCTTGGGTCTGGAAACACCATATATTTT
>TRBV4-1|TRBJ1-2|.
CASSQEEGGTGRGYTF
TGCGCCAGCAGCCAAGAAGAGGGCGGAACAGGGCGCGGCTACACCTTC
>TRBV29-1|TRBJ1-1|.
CSATLVRLNTEAFF
TGCAGCGCCACCTTAGTGCGTTTGAACACTGAAGCTTTCTTT
>TRBV5-4|TRBJ2-6|TRBD1
CASSLQGAGANVLTF
TGTGCCAGCAGCTTACAGGGGGCTGGGGCCAACGTCCTGACTTTC
>TRBV25-1|TRBJ1-1|TRBD1
CASSDRTGNTEAFF
TGTGCCAGCAGTGATCGGACAGGGAACACTGAAGCTTTCTTT
>TRBV9|TRBJ2-1|.
CASSRGTERLF
TGTGCCAGCAGCCGCGGGACAGAAAGGCTCTTC
>TRBV5-1|TRBJ1-6|.
CASSWVGAQGSPLHF
TGCGCCAGCAGCTGGGTGGGGGCGCAAGGATCACCCCTCCACTTT
>TRBV19|TRBJ1-5|.
CASSFRDQPQHF
TGTGCCAGTAGTTTCAGGGATCAGCCCCAGCATTTT
>TRBV5-1|TRBJ2-3|TRBD2
CATRRGLAVTDTQYF
TGCGCCACCCGACGGGGACTAGCGGTCACAGATACGCAGTATTTT
>TRBV7-2|TRBJ2-7|.
CASSSRAAYEQYF
TGTGCCAGCAGTTCCCGGGCGGCCTACGAGCAGTACTTC
>TRBV7-9|TRBJ2-7|TRBD2
CASSLQAGEEGEQYF
TGTGCCAGCAGCTTACAAGCGGGAGAGGAAGGCGAGCAGTACTTC
>TRBV27|TRBJ2-1|TRBD1
CASTTGANEQFF
TGTGCCAGCACCACAGGGGCCAATGAGCAGTTCTTC
>TRBV28|TRBJ1-5|.
CASSLPAHSNQPQHF
TGTGCCAGCAGTTTACCTGCTCATAGCAATCAGCCCCAGCATTTT
>TRBV15|TRBJ1-6|TRBD1
CATSRQGQGNSPLHF
TGTGCCACCAGCAGACAGGGACAGGGGAATTCACCCCTCCACTTT
>TRBV5-6|TRBJ1-5|TRBD1
CASSLGTGVSQPQHF
TGTGCCAGCAGCTTGGGGACAGGGGTTTCTCAGCCCCAGCATTTT